This T cell receptor (beta chain) originates from a study of regulatory T cells in long-lasting Graves disease. Per germline, CDR1 SGHAT and CDR2 FQNNGV. Trimming removed 5 bases from V and 3 bases from J, with 14 bases in between. The CDR3 is made up of 14 amino acids. Time point meaning: persistent/refractory GD, antithyroid drugs over 5 years with positive TRAb. RNA extracted from PBMCs served as the sequencing template. Through Arm-PCR of CDR3 regions and iRepertoire HTBI primers, TCR beta libraries were built. TCRdb re-analysed the multiplex PCR reads in MiXCR, keeping a single row per CDR3 protein. The repertoire includes about 310,000 distinct CDR3 sequences, roughly a fifth of them detected once, and around 50% sits in the top ten.

The rearrangement joins TRBV11-2 to TRBJ2-7; tentatively, D is TRBD2 (7 bases). The source material was peripheral blood mononuclear cells (PBMCs), sampled when the disease was refractory, from a patient treated with antithyroid drugs. The source is a female donor with Graves disease. CDR3 sequence: CASSHPGEGYEQYF. CDR3 in DNA: TGTGCCAGCAGCCATCCAGGGGAGGGCTACGAGCAGTACTTC. Full variable domain (remainder filled in from reference TRBV11-2 and TRBJ2-7): EAGVAQSPRYKIIEKRQSVAFWCNPISGHATLYWYQQILGQGPKLLIQFQNNGVVDDSQLPKDRFSAERLKGVDSTLKIQPAKLEDSAVYLCASSHPGEGYEQYFGPGTRLTVT.